These T cell receptor beta chains were read from a single sample in a study of blood T cells in healthy people across ages. TCRdb re-called the 5' RACE reads through MiXCR, storing one row per CDR3 protein. The repertoire holds about 1,600,000 distinct CDR3 sequences, with 42% as singletons. Sequences were obtained from blood. These receptors originate from a woman between 18 and 30 years old in good health. Each CDR3 is given without its conserved first and last residue.

>TRBJ1-2|TRBV6-6
ASSYPELSQKPYT
>TRBJ2-5|TRBV5-1
ASSLGGVSGNEQY
>TRBJ2-3|TRBV6-1
ASSVLGGADTQY
>TRBJ2-3|TRBV7-2
ASSSLAGAAPDTQY
>-|TRBV7-9
ASSLAAQVYEQY
>TRBJ2-5|TRBV6-6
ASSYSNQDLRETQY
>TRBJ2-1|TRBV10-3
AISESGGPIEQF
>TRBJ1-2|TRBV10-3
AISEGMNGYGYT
>TRBJ2-5|TRBV7-9
ASGLETQY
>TRBJ2-7|TRBV6-6
ASSRHSEGYEQY
>TRBJ1-1|TRBV4-1
ASSQVTGVVTEAF
>TRBJ2-1|TRBV6-5
ASSPRLAGGAKGYNEQF
>TRBJ2-1|TRBV20-1
SASPFGSGSLNSEQF
>TRBJ2-7|TRBV27
ASSLKSKDYEQY
>TRBJ1-2|TRBV12-3/TRBV12-4
ASSRGGLYGYT
>TRBJ2-5|TRBV20-1
SARRASGGPQETQY
>TRBJ2-7|TRBV20-1
SASSPGTGGYEQY
>TRBJ2-2|TRBV4-1
ASSQGSTGELF
>TRBJ2-1|TRBV15
ATSAPTSYNEQF
>TRBJ2-3|TRBV20-1
SAKLQGDTQY
>TRBJ2-5|TRBV27
ASTPQKRGLGVGTHSDEQY
>TRBJ2-5|TRBV11-2
ASTSSTTSGVWEQY
>TRBJ2-7|TRBV25-1
ASSDLEGVMNEQY
>TRBJ2-7|TRBV6-6
ASSGLASYEQY